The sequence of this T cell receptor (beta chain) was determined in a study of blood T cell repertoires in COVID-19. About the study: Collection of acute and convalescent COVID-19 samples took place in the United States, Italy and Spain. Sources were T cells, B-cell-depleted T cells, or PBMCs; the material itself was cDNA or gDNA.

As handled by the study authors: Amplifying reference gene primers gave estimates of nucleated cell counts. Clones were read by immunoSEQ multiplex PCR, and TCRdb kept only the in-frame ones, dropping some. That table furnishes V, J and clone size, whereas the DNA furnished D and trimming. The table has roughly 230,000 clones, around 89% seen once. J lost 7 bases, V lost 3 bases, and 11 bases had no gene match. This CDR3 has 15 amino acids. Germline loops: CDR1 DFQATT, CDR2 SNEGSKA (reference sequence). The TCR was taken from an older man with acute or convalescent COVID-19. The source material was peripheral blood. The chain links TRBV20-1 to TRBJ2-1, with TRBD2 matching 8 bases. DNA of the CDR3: TGCAGTGCTAGTCTCCTGAGCGGGAGAGCTAATGAGCAGTTCTTC. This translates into CSASLLSGRANEQFF.